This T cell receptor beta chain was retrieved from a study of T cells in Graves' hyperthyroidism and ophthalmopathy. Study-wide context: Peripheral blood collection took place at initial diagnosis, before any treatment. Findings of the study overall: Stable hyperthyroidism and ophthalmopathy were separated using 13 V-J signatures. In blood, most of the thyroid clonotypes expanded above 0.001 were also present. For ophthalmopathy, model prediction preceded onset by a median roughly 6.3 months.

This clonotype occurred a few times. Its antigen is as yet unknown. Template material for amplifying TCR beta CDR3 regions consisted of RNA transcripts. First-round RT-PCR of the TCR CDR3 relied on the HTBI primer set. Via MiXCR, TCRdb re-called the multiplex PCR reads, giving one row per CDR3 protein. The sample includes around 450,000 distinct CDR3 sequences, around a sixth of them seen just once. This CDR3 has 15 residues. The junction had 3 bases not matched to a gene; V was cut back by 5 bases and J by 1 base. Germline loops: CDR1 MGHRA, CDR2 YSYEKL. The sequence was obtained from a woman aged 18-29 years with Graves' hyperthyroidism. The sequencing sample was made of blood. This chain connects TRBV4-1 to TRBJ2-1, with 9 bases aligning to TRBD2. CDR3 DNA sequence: TGCGCCAGCAGCAGACTAGCGGCTTCCTACAATGAGCAGTTCTTC. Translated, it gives CASSRLAASYNEQFF.